This is a list of T cell receptor beta chains from one sample in a study of T cell changes during pregnancy in multiple sclerosis. Assay used: immunoSEQ multiplex PCR; TCRdb lists only in-frame clones, some missing. The table lists fewer than 80,000 clones, more than 70% of them singletons, with roughly 0.9% in the top ten. This specimen was peripheral blood, taken in the first trimester of pregnancy. The receptors derive from a female donor in good health, enrolled as a control in a pregnancy study. Both conserved end residues are part of each CDR3. A D gene is named only where the DNA matches it firmly. Size tells how often a clone was seen (once, few, many) or the class of an expanded clone, and some rows leave it out.

TRBV6-4,-,-,TRBJ2-2,CASAVANTGELFF,TGTGCCAGCGCGGTAGCGAACACCGGGGAGCTGTTTTTT
TRBV7-9,TRBD1,-,TRBJ2-2,CASSHRGPTGELFF,TGTGCCAGCAGCCACAGGGGGCCCACCGGGGAGCTGTTTTTT
TRBV30,-,-,TRBJ1-6,CAWSLGVFEDNSPLHF,TGTGCCTGGAGTCTAGGAGTTTTCGAGGATAATTCACCCCTCCACTTT
TRBV2,TRBD1,-,TRBJ1-4,CASNPRDRGEKLFF,TGTGCCAGCAACCCCCGGGACAGGGGTGAAAAACTGTTTTTT
TRBV19,-,once,TRBJ1-2,CASRRVEANYGYTF,TGTGCCAGTAGACGGGTGGAAGCTAACTATGGCTACACCTTC
TRBV19,TRBD1,-,TRBJ1-5,CASGTGTGQPQHF,TGTGCCAGTGGGACAGGGACCGGTCAGCCCCAGCATTTT
TRBV6-4,TRBD1,-,TRBJ1-1,CASRVDRVNTEAFF,TGTGCCAGCAGAGTAGACAGGGTGAACACTGAAGCTTTCTTT
TRBV5-6,TRBD1,-,TRBJ2-4,CASSLGQGIRQYF,TGTGCCAGCAGCTTAGGACAGGGGATTCGCCAGTACTTC
TRBV5-6,TRBD2,-,TRBJ2-1,CATSGGAREQFF,TGTGCCACCTCCGGGGGGGCACGTGAGCAGTTCTTC
TRBV7-9,TRBD2,-,TRBJ2-7,CASSLTSGNEQYF,TGTGCCAGCAGCTTAACTAGCGGGAACGAGCAGTACTTC
TRBV23-1,TRBD1,-,TRBJ2-7,CASSHHRGLWSYEQYF,TGCGCCAGCAGTCATCACAGGGGCCTCTGGTCTTACGAGCAGTACTTC
TRBV27,-,-,TRBJ2-7,CASSDTDNWNAEQYF,TGTGCCAGCAGCGACACGGACAACTGGAACGCCGAGCAGTACTTC
TRBV19,-,-,TRBJ1-2,CASTDGRGRPRNYGYTF,TGTGCCAGTACCGACGGACGGGGAAGGCCACGAAACTATGGCTACACCTTC
TRBV12-5,-,-,TRBJ1-4,CASGLVLGFSPEKLFF,TGTGCTAGTGGTTTGGTACTAGGTTTCTCTCCAGAAAAACTGTTTTTT
TRBV2,TRBD1,-,TRBJ1-4,CASRPRQGNEKLFF,TGTGCCAGCAGACCCCGACAGGGTAATGAAAAACTGTTTTTT
TRBV5-4,TRBD1,once,TRBJ1-1,CASSQQGRAFF,TGTGCCAGCAGCCAACAGGGGAGAGCTTTCTTT
TRBV19,TRBD2,-,TRBJ2-1,CASIAGTNYNEQFF,TGTGCCTCAATAGCCGGGACTAACTACAATGAGCAGTTCTTC
TRBV7-8,-,-,TRBJ2-7,CASSGSAIEQYF,TGTGCCAGCAGCGGGAGCGCAATCGAGCAGTACTTC
TRBV6-5,-,-,TRBJ1-5,CASSSGNNQPQHF,TGTGCCAGCAGTTCAGGAAACAATCAGCCCCAGCATTTT
TRBV10-2,-,-,TRBJ1-2,CASSEGGRVYGYTF,TGCGCCAGCAGTGAAGGGGGTAGGGTCTATGGCTACACCTTC
TRBV19,TRBD2,-,TRBJ2-2,CASKGGGTGELFF,TGTGCCAGTAAGGGCGGGGGCACCGGGGAGCTGTTTTTT